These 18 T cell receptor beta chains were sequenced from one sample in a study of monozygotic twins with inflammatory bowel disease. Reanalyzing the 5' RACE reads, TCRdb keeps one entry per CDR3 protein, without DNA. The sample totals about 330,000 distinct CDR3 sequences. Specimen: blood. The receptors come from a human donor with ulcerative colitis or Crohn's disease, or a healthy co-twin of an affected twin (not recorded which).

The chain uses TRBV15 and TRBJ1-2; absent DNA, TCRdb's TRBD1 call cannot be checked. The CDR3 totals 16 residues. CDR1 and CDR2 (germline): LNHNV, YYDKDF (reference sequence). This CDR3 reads CATSRGGISHNYGYTF. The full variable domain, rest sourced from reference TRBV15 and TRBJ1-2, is DAMVIQNPRYQVTQFGKPVTLSCSQTLNHNVMYWYQQKSSQAPKLLFHYYDKDFNNEADTPDNFQSRRPNTSFCFLDIRSPGLGDTAMYLCATSRGGISHNYGYTFGSGTRLTVV.

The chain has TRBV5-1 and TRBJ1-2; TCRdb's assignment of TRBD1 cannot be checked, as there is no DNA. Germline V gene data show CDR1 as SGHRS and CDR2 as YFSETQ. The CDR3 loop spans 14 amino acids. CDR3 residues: CASSPNGQGYGYTF.

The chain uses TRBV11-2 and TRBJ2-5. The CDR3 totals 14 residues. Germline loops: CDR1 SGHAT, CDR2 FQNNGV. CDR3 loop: CASSPDISQETQYF.

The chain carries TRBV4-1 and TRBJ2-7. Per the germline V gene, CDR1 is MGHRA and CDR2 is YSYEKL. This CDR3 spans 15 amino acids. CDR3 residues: CASSQFERSSYEQYF.

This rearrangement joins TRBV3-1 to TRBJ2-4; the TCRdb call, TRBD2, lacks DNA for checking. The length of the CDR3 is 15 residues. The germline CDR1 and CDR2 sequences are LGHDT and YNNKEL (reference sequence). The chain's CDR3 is CASSQSGASKNIQYF.

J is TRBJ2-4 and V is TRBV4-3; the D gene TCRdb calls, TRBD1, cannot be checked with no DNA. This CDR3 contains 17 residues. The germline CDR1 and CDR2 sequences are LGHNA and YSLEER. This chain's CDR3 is CASSQDQGRGAKNIQYF.

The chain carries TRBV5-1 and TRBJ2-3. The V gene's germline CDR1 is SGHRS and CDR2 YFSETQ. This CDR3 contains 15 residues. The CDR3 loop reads CASSFRIAGTDTQYF.

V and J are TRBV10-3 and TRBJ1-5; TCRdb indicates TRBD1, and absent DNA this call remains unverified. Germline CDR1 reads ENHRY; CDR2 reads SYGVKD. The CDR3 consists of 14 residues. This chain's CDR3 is CAISRDRGTEPQHF.

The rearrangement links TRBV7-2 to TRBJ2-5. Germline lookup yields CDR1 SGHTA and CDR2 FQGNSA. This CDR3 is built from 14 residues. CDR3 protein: CASSFSGYWETQYF.

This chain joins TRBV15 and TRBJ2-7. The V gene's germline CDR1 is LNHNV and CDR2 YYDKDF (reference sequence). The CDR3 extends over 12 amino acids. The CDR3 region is CATSRTKGEQYF.

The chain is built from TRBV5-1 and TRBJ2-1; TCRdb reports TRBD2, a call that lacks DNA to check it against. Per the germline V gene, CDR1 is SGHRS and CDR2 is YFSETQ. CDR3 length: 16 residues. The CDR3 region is CASSLASGSSYNEQFF.

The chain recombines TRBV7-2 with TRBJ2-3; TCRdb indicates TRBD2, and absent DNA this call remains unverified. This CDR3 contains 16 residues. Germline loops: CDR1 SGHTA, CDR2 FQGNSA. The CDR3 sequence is CASSLESGFSTDTQYF.

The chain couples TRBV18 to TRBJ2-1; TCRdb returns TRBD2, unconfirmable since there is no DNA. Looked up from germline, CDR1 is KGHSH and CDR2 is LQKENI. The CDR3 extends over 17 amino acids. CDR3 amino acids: CASSLNPLSGGAWEQFF.

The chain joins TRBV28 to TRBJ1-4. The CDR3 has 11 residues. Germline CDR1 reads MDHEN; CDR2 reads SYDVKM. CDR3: CASREQEKLFF.

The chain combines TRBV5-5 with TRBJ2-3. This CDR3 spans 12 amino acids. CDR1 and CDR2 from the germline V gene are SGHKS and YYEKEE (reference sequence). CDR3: CASSLQTDTQYF.

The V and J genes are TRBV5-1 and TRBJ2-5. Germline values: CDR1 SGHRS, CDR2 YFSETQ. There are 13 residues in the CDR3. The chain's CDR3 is CASSLGAGETQYF.

The chain's CDR3 is CSVGLVDEQFF. V is TRBV29-1 and J is TRBJ2-1. This CDR3 has 11 amino acids. The germline gives CDR1 SQVTM, CDR2 ANQGSEA.

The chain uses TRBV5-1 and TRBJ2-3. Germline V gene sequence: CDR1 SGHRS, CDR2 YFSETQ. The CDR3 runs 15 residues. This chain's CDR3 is CASSLPSGNTDTQYF.